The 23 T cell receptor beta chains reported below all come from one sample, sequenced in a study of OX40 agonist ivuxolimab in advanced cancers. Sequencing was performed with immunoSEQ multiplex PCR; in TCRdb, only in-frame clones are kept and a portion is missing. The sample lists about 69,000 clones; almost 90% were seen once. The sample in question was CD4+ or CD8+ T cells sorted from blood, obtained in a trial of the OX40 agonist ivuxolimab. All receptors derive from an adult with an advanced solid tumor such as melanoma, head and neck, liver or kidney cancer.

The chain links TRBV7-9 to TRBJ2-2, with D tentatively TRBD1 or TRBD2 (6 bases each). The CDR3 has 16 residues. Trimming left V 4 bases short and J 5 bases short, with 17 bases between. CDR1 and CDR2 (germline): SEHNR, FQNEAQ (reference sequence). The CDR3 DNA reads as TGTGCCAGCAGCTACGGGGGCCCGGGGCGGACCGGGGAGCTGTTTTTT. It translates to CASSYGGPGRTGELFF.

CDR3 residues: CASSVASGSFDEQFF. The DNA for the CDR3 is TGTGCCAGCAGCGTAGCTAGCGGGAGTTTTGATGAGCAGTTCTTC. The chain couples TRBV9 to TRBJ2-1; 10 nucleotides align to TRBD2. The V and J ends lost 0 bases and 8 bases, in that order; junction bases with no gene match: 5. The CDR3 is 15 residues long. From germline, CDR1 is SGDLS and CDR2 YYNGEE.

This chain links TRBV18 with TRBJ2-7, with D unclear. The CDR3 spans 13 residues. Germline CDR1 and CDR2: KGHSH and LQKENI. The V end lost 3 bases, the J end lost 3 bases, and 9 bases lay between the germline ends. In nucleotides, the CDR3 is TGTGCCAGCTCACCTCCCAGGTACTACGAGCAGTACTTC. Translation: CASSPPRYYEQYF.

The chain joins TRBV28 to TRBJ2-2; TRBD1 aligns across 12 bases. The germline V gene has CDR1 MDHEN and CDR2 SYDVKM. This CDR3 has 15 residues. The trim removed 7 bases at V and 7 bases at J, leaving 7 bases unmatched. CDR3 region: CASKRDRGPLGELFF. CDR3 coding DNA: TGTGCCAGCAAAAGGGACAGGGGGCCTCTCGGGGAGCTGTTTTTT.

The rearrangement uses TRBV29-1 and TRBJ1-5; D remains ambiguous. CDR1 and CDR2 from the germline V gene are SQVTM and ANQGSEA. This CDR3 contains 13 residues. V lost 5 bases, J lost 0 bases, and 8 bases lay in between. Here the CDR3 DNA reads TGCAGCGTTAGCCAGTATAGCAATCAGCCCCAGCATTTT. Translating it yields CSVSQYSNQPQHF.

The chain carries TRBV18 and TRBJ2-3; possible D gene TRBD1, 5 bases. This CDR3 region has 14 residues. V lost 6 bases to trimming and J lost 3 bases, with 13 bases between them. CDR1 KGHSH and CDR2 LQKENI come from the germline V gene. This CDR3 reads CASSPVAGTDTQYF. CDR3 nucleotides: TGTGCCAGCTCCCCGGTAGCAGGGACAGATACGCAGTATTTT.

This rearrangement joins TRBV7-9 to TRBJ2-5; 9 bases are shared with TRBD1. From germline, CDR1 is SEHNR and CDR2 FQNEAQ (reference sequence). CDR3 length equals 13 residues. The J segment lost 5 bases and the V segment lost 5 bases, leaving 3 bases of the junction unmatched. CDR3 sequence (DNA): TGTGCCAGCAGCGTCGACAGGGGGGAGACCCAGTACTTC. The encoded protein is CASSVDRGETQYF.

DNA of the CDR3: TGCAGCGCCGCCCCCACTAGTGCCGAGCAGTACTTC. Translated, it gives CSAAPTSAEQYF. The V and J genes are TRBV29-1 and TRBJ2-7, with D possibly TRBD2 on 5 matching bases. Trimming took off 7 bases at V and 6 bases at J, with 16 bases between the two ends. Germline-derived CDR1 and CDR2 are SQVTM and ANQGSEA. This CDR3 has 12 residues.

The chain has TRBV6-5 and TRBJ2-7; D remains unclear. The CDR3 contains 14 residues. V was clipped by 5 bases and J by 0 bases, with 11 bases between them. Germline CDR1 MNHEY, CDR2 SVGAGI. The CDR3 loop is CASSVGDNSYEQYF. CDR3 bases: TGTGCCAGCAGTGTCGGAGACAACTCCTACGAGCAGTACTTC.

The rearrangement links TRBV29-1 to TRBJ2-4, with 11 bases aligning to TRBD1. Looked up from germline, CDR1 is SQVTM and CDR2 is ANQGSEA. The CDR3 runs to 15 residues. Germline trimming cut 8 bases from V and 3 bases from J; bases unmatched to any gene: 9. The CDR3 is CSIQGDRGVKNIQYF. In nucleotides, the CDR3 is TGCAGCATCCAAGGGGACAGGGGGGTCAAAAACATTCAGTACTTC.

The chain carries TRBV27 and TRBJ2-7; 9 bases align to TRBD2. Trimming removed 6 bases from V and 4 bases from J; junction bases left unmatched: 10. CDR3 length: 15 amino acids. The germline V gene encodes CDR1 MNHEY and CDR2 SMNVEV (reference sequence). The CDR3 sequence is CASRGASGMGYEQYF. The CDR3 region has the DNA TGTGCCAGCAGGGGTGCTAGCGGGATGGGTTACGAGCAGTACTTC.

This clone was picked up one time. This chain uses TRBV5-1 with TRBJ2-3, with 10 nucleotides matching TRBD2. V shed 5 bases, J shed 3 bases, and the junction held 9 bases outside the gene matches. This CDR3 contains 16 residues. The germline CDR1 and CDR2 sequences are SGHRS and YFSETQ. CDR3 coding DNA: TGCGCCAGCAGTCCTGGAGCGGGAGGGGGGACAGATACGCAGTATTTT. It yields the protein CASSPGAGGGTDTQYF.

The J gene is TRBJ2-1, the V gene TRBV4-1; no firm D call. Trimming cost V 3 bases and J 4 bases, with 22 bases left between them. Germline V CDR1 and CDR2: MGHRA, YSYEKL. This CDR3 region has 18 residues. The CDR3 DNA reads TGCGCCAGCAGCCAGCCTACCTACTACACGACCGTATACAATGAGCAGTTCTTC. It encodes CASSQPTYYTTVYNEQFF.

The CDR3 DNA reads TGTGCCAGCAGTGTAGGGGCCGGGGAGCTGTTTTTT. Its protein is CASSVGAGELFF. V gene TRBV6-1 combines with J gene TRBJ2-2; D possibly corresponds to TRBD1 (5 bases). From germline, CDR1 is MNHNS and CDR2 SASEGT. The CDR3 contains 12 residues. The V end was cut by 4 bases, the J end by 6 bases, with 6 bases between.

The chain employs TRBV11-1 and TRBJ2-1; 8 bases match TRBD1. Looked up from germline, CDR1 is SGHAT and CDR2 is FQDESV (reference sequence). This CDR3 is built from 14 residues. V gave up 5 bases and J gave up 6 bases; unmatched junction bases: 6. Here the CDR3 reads CASSARQGFNEQFF. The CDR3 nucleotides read TGTGCCAGCAGCGCAAGACAGGGGTTCAATGAGCAGTTCTTC. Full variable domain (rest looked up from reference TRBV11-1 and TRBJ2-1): EAEVAQSPRYKITEKSQAVAFWCDPISGHATLYWYRQILGQGPELLVQFQDESVVDDSQLPKDRFSAERLKGVDSTLKIQPAELGDSAMYLCASSARQGFNEQFFGPGTRLTVL.

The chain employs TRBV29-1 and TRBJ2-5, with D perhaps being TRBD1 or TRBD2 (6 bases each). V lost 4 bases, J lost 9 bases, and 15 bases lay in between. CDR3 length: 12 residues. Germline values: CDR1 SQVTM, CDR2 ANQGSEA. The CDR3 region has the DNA TGCAGCGTTGGGGGGGCGTCCGGGGCCCAGTACTTC. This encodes CSVGGASGAQYF.

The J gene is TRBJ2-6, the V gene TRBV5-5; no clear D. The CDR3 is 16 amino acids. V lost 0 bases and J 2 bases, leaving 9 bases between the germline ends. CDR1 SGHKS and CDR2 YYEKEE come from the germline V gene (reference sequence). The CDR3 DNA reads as TGTGCCAGCAGCTTGGGAAGACAAACTGGGGCCAACGTCCTGACTTTC. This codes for CASSLGRQTGANVLTF.

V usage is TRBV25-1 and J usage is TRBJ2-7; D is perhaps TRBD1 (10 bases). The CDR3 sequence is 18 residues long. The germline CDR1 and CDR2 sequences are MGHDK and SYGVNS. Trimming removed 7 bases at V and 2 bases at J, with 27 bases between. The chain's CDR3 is CASTGQGEFGGRAYEQYF. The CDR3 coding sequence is TGTGCCAGCACCGGACAGGGGGAGTTTGGCGGGAGGGCCTACGAGCAGTACTTC.

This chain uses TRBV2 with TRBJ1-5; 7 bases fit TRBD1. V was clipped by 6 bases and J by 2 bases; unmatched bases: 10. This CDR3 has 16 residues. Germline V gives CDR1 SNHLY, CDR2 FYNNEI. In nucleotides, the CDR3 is TGTGCCAGCAGCGTCCCAACAGGGGTAGGCAATCAGCCCCAGCATTTT. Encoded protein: CASSVPTGVGNQPQHF.

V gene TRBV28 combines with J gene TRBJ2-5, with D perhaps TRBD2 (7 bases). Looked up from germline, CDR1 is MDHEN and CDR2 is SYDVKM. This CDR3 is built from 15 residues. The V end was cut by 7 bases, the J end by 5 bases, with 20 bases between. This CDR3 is CASNNLGGARETQYF. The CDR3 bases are TGTGCCAGCAACAACCTGGGGGGGGCGCGTGAGACCCAGTACTTC.

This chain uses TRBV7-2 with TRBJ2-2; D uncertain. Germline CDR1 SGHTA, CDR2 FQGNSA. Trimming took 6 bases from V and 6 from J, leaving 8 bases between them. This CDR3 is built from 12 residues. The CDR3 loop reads CASSPFSGELFF. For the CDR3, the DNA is TGTGCCAGCAGTCCCTTTTCCGGGGAGCTGTTTTTT.

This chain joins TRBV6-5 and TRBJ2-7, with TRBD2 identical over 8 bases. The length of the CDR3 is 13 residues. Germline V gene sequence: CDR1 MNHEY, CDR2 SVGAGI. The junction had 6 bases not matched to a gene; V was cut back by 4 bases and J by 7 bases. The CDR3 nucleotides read TGTGCCAGCAGTTTCACGGGAGGGCTAGAGCAGTACTTC. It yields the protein CASSFTGGLEQYF.

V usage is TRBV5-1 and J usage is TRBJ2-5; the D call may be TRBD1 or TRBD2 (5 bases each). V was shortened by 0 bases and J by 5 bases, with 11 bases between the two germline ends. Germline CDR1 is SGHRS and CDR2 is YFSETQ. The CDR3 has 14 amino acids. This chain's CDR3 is CASSLGGFRETQYF. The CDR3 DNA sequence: TGCGCCAGCAGCTTGGGGGGGTTTAGGGAGACCCAGTACTTC.